One and the same sample provided the 30 T cell receptor beta chains below, sequenced in a study of shared T cell receptors in the human thymus. Method: immunoSEQ multiplex PCR; TCRdb's copy keeps in-frame clones and lacks some. The table records under 850,000 clones, around 89% of them present only once. These data also featured in a second study, about human thymus T cells.

Sequenced: thymocytes. The receptors derive from a boy younger than two with a congenital heart defect.

The chain recombines TRBV6-5 with TRBJ2-7, with 13 nucleotides matching TRBD2. The CDR3 covers 16 residues. V lost 3 bases to trimming and J lost 3 bases; unmatched junction nucleotides: 5. Germline lookup yields CDR1 MNHEY and CDR2 SVGAGI. The CDR3 sequence is CASSYRTSGSVYEQYF. The DNA of the CDR3 is TGTGCCAGCAGTTATAGGACTAGCGGGAGTGTCTACGAGCAGTACTTC.

This chain links TRBV4-2 with TRBJ1-2, with 10 positions matching TRBD1. Germline CDR1 LGHNA, CDR2 YNFKEQ. V gave up 0 bases and J gave up 8 bases; unmatched junction bases: 15. This CDR3 contains 18 residues. Written as DNA, the CDR3 is TGTGCCAGCAGCCAAGACCCCGGGACAGGGGCCCTCGGTGGGGGCTACACCTTC. Amino acid sequence: CASSQDPGTGALGGGYTF.

This clone was seen just once. The chain is built from TRBV9 and TRBJ2-3; tentative D call: TRBD2 (6 bases). V lost 0 bases and J lost 6, with 17 bases in between. CDR1 is SGDLS and CDR2 is YYNGEE in the germline V gene. The CDR3 has 16 residues. The CDR3, as DNA: TGTGCCAGCAGCGTAGATGGGGGTGGCGGGAAGGATACGCAGTATTTT. Encoded protein: CASSVDGGGGKDTQYF.

The chain employs TRBV6-5 and TRBJ1-6; 8 nucleotides align to TRBD1. Germline CDR1 reads MNHEY; CDR2 reads SVGAGI. The CDR3 runs to 14 residues. V trimming: 5 bases; J trimming: 9 bases; junction bases outside the gene matches: 6. CDR3 in amino acids: CASSEWDRTSPLHF. The CDR3, as DNA: TGTGCCAGCAGTGAATGGGACAGGACTTCACCCCTCCACTTT.

For the CDR3, the DNA is TGTGCCAGCAGCTTGAAGAGGGTAACCCAGCATTTT. Amino acid sequence: CASSLKRVTQHF. This chain links TRBV5-8 with TRBJ1-5; the D is unclear. The germline V and J ends were trimmed by 1 base and 11 bases, with 10 bases remaining between them. Germline-derived CDR1 and CDR2 are SGHTS and YDEGEE. The CDR3 spans 12 residues.

The chain employs TRBV6-5 and TRBJ2-7, with 7 positions matching TRBD2. This CDR3 has 15 residues. V was clipped by 0 bases and J by 4 bases; unmatched bases: 6. CDR1 and CDR2 (germline): MNHEY, SVGAGI. Here the CDR3 DNA reads TGTGCCAGCAGTTACTCGACTCGCGGGAGTTACGAGCAGTACTTC. Its protein is CASSYSTRGSYEQYF.

This chain links TRBV10-3 with TRBJ2-5; D possibly corresponds to TRBD1 (6 bases). Germline V CDR1 and CDR2: ENHRY, SYGVKD. Trimming pared 10 bases from V and 1 base from J, leaving 13 bases between. The CDR3 runs 13 residues. CDR3 DNA sequence: TGTGCCAGCCTCAGGGGACCCCAAGAGACCCAGTACTTC. It yields the protein CASLRGPQETQYF.

Remarks on this clone: This CDR3 is also generated by other DNA sequences in the sample. The chain uses TRBV19 and TRBJ1-1; D ambiguous. Germline V lookup: CDR1 LNHDA, CDR2 SQIVND (reference sequence). CDR3 length: 15 residues. V lost 6 bases, J lost 1 base, and 15 bases lay in between. DNA for the CDR3: TGTGCCAGTAGCCGGCGACAATATGAGAACACTGAAGCTTTCTTT. Amino acids: CASSRRQYENTEAFF.

The CDR3 bases are TGTGCCAGCTCACCACGTCAGTCGGGGACAGGTAAATCCCACGAGCAGTACTTC. Residues: CASSPRQSGTGKSHEQYF. This rearrangement joins TRBV18 to TRBJ2-7, with TRBD1 matching over 8 bases. The CDR3 length is 18 residues. CDR1 is KGHSH and CDR2 is LQKENI in the germline V gene. After removal of 1 base from V and 5 bases from J, the junction contained 16 bases not matched to a gene.

This rearrangement joins TRBV5-1 to TRBJ1-5; no firm D call. Trimming took off 2 bases at V and 9 bases at J, with 12 bases between the two ends. There are 13 residues in the CDR3. The V gene's germline CDR1 is SGHRS and CDR2 YFSETQ. The CDR3 is CASSFTWAGPQHF. CDR3 nucleotide sequence: TGCGCCAGCAGCTTCACCTGGGCGGGGCCCCAGCATTTT.

This chain links TRBV7-2 with TRBJ2-7, with 9 nucleotides matching TRBD2. The V gene end was trimmed by 1 base and the J gene end by 4 bases; junction bases not matched to a gene: 11. In germline, CDR1 is SGHTA, CDR2 FQGNSA. The CDR3 has 17 residues. The CDR3 loop is CASSLEASGTSLYEQYF. In DNA, the CDR3 is TGTGCCAGCAGCTTAGAGGCTAGCGGGACGTCCCTTTACGAGCAGTACTTC.

V and J are TRBV7-9 and TRBJ1-2; 8 nucleotides align to TRBD1. In germline, CDR1 is SEHNR, CDR2 FQNEAQ (reference sequence). Trimming at V came to 2 bases and at J to 5 bases, leaving 16 bases not matched to a gene. The CDR3 length is 18 residues. The DNA for the CDR3 is TGTGCCAGCAGCTTATTTGGCCCCTTAGACAGGGGAGGTTATGGCTACACCTTC. Translated: CASSLFGPLDRGGYGYTF. The full variable domain, with the rest looked up from reference TRBV7-9 and TRBJ1-2, is DTGVSQNPRHKITKRGQNVTFRCDPISEHNRLYWYRQTLGQGPEFLTYFQNEAQLEKSRLLSDRFSAERPKGSFSTLEIQRTEQGDSAMYLCASSLFGPLDRGGYGYTFGSGTRLTVV.

The count of this clone is one. The V and J genes are TRBV30 and TRBJ2-7; 7 nucleotides match TRBD2. Germline values: CDR1 GTSNPN, CDR2 SVGIG (reference sequence). Trimming removed 2 bases from V and 3 bases from J; junction bases left unmatched: 31. This CDR3 contains 22 residues. CDR3 amino acids: CAWSLKGRETSRGPPLGYEQYF. The CDR3 bases are TGTGCCTGGAGTTTAAAGGGGCGGGAGACCTCTAGGGGCCCTCCTTTAGGCTACGAGCAGTACTTC.

The chain recombines TRBV29-1 with TRBJ1-2, with TRBD1 identical over 8 bases. Losses at the gene ends were 0 bases for V and 3 bases for J; bases not matched to a gene: 6. Germline V gene lookup returns CDR1 SQVTM and CDR2 ANQGSEA. This CDR3 region has 15 residues. CDR3 region: CSVEEGNRGDYGYTF. Written as DNA, the CDR3 is TGCAGCGTTGAAGAGGGAAACAGGGGGGACTATGGCTACACCTTC.

This clone was found once. The V call is TRBV5-6, the J call TRBJ2-7; D unclear. The ends were cut back, 0 bases at V and 0 bases at J, with 10 bases in the middle. Germline loops: CDR1 SGHDT, CDR2 YYEEEE. The CDR3 totals 15 residues. CDR3 sequence: CASSLGRPSSYEQYF. CDR3 coding DNA: TGTGCCAGCAGCTTGGGGAGACCAAGCTCCTACGAGCAGTACTTC.

This clone was counted once. The chain combines TRBV27 with TRBJ2-5; maybe TRBD1 (6 bases). The V end lost 10 bases, the J end lost 3 bases, and 9 bases lay between the germline ends. In germline, CDR1 is MNHEY, CDR2 SMNVEV (reference sequence). The CDR3 contains 11 residues. CDR3 nucleotide sequence: TGTGCCACCCGGACAGAAGAGACCCAGTACTTC. Translation gives CATRTEETQYF.

The CDR3, as DNA: TGCGCCAGCAGCCAAGGGGATACGGCGGGACGGTCCCCATACAATGAGCAGTTCTTC. It specifies CASSQGDTAGRSPYNEQFF. This chain joins TRBV4-3 and TRBJ2-1, with a weak D call TRBD2 (6 bases). Trimming left V 1 base short and J 4 bases short, with 23 bases between. This CDR3 region has 19 residues. Germline V gene data show CDR1 as LGHNA and CDR2 as YSLEER.

The chain employs TRBV27 and TRBJ2-5; 9 bases are shared with TRBD1. Germline values: CDR1 MNHEY, CDR2 SMNVEV (reference sequence). J was trimmed by 3 bases and V by 11 bases; bases with no gene match: 10. The CDR3 runs to 14 residues. The CDR3 DNA sequence: TGTGCCGGCCACTCCGGGACAGGGAAAGAGACCCAGTACTTC. It is translated as CAGHSGTGKETQYF.

The chain uses TRBV27 and TRBJ2-1; 8 bases line up with TRBD1. Trimming took 3 bases from V and 5 from J; bases not matched to a gene: 9. Germline V gene sequence: CDR1 MNHEY, CDR2 SMNVEV (reference sequence). This CDR3 contains 16 residues. The CDR3: CASSFLSGQVDNEQFF. The CDR3 DNA is TGTGCCAGCAGTTTCCTTTCGGGACAGGTGGACAATGAGCAGTTCTTC.

The chain combines TRBV4-1 with TRBJ2-1, with D maybe TRBD2 (7 bases). Looked up from germline, CDR1 is MGHRA and CDR2 is YSYEKL. The CDR3 contains 18 residues. V shed 0 bases and J shed 10 bases, with 25 bases lying between them. This CDR3 reads CASSQEGGAAGGIGEQFF. DNA of the CDR3: TGCGCCAGCAGCCAAGAAGGGGGGGCCGCCGGCGGGATAGGGGAGCAGTTCTTC.

This clone turned up a few times. The chain carries TRBV6-1 and TRBJ1-1; 11 bases line up with TRBD1. V was pared by 4 bases and J by 5 bases, with 9 bases of the junction left unmatched. Germline loops: CDR1 MNHNS, CDR2 SASEGT. This CDR3 has 16 residues. This CDR3 is CASSVTPGQGETEAFF. The DNA of the CDR3 is TGTGCCAGCAGTGTCACGCCGGGACAGGGGGAGACTGAAGCTTTCTTT.

This chain uses TRBV5-1 with TRBJ2-7; maybe TRBD1 (5 bases). The CDR3 is 15 amino acids. V was pared by 8 bases and J by 3 bases, with 21 bases between. The germline CDR1 and CDR2 sequences are SGHRS and YFSETQ. The CDR3 nucleotides are TGCGCCAGTTCCTCCGTAGGGGTCAGGGACTACGAGCAGTACTTC. It codes for CASSSVGVRDYEQYF.

The chain recombines TRBV27 with TRBJ2-7; 10 bases are a match to TRBD2. The CDR3 is made up of 18 amino acids. V lost 6 bases and J lost 0; bases outside the gene matches: 14. CDR1 MNHEY and CDR2 SMNVEV come from the germline V gene (reference sequence). The CDR3 sequence: CASSSPRLAGRSSYEQYF. The CDR3 bases are TGTGCCAGCAGCTCCCCCCGACTAGCGGGTAGAAGCTCCTACGAGCAGTACTTC.

The chain joins TRBV4-2 to TRBJ2-3, with 7 positions matching TRBD2. The V segment lost 4 bases and the J segment 5 bases; nucleotides outside the gene matches: 0. The CDR3 has 12 amino acids. Germline-derived CDR1 and CDR2 are LGHNA and YNFKEQ. The CDR3, as DNA: TGTGCCAGCAGCCCGGGGGGAGATACGCAGTATTTT. It is translated as CASSPGGDTQYF.

The chain has TRBV19 and TRBJ1-2; 8 nucleotides agree with TRBD1. The ends lost 4 bases at V and 6 bases at J; junction bases unmatched: 7. Looked up from germline, CDR1 is LNHDA and CDR2 is SQIVND (reference sequence). The CDR3 runs 14 residues. In DNA, the CDR3 is TGTGCCAGTAGTACAGGGGGCGAAAAACATGGCTACACCTTC. It encodes CASSTGGEKHGYTF. The complete variable domain, with remaining parts taken from reference TRBV19 and TRBJ1-2, reads DGGITQSPKYLFRKEGQNVTLSCEQNLNHDAMYWYRQDPGQGLRLIYYSQIVNDFQKGDIAEGYSVSREKKESFPLTVTSAQKNPTAFYLCASSTGGEKHGYTFGSGTRLTVV.

V is TRBV5-4 and J is TRBJ2-7; D unresolved. V was trimmed by 0 bases and J by 3 bases, leaving 10 bases between them. The CDR3 consists of 14 residues. CDR1 is SGHNT, CDR2 YYREEE, per germline (reference sequence). The chain's CDR3 is CASSLGTDGYEQYF. CDR3 sequence (DNA): TGTGCCAGCAGCTTGGGTACAGACGGCTACGAGCAGTACTTC.

V is TRBV28 and J is TRBJ2-5; 12 nucleotides agree with TRBD1. The CDR3 is 15 residues long. After removal of 7 bases from V and 6 bases from J, the junction contained 9 bases not matched to a gene. Germline V gene data show CDR1 as MDHEN and CDR2 as SYDVKM. The CDR3 region has the DNA TGTGCCAGCATTTGGGGACAGGGGGCGCCGAAGACCCAGTACTTC. Its protein product is CASIWGQGAPKTQYF.

This rearrangement joins TRBV5-1 to TRBJ2-7; the D is unclear. V lost 0 bases and J lost 5, with 12 bases in between. This CDR3 is 14 amino acids long. Germline-derived CDR1 and CDR2 are SGHRS and YFSETQ. CDR3 in amino acids: CASSLGQTPDEQYF. The CDR3 DNA is TGCGCCAGCAGCTTGGGTCAGACACCGGACGAGCAGTACTTC.

The chain joins TRBV7-8 to TRBJ2-7, with 8 bases lining up with TRBD2. Germline trimming cut 1 base from V and 4 bases from J; bases unmatched to any gene: 12. Germline CDR1 and CDR2: SGHVS and FQNEAQ. There are 17 residues in the CDR3. The CDR3 loop is CASSLGVASGYFYEQYF. Here the CDR3 DNA reads TGTGCCAGCAGCTTAGGGGTCGCTAGCGGGTATTTTTACGAGCAGTACTTC. The full variable domain, rest sourced from reference TRBV7-8 and TRBJ2-7, is GAGVSQSPRYKVAKRGQDVALRCDPISGHVSLFWYQQALGQGPEFLTYFQNEAQLDKSGLPSDRFFAERPEGSVSTLKIQRTQQEDSAVYLCASSLGVASGYFYEQYFGPGTRLTVT.

The V and J genes are TRBV7-3 and TRBJ2-5, with D uncertain. With 2 bases removed from V and 5 bases from J, the gap between germline ends came to 9 bases. CDR3 length: 13 amino acids. CDR1 SGHTA and CDR2 FQGTGA come from the germline V gene. CDR3 coding DNA: TGTGCCAGCAGCTTAGTAGCTACTGAGACCCAGTACTTC. Amino acid sequence: CASSLVATETQYF.